This T cell receptor (beta chain) appears in the sequencing data of a study of Ad26.COV2.S vaccination and SARS-CoV-2 variants. Measured with immunoSEQ multiplex PCR; TCRdb has only the in-frame clones, and not every one. The sample shows about 370,000 clones, approximately 90% of them seen only once. Treatment denoted: roughly 19 received Ad26.COV2.S at low or high dose, single or two shots; 5 received placebo; per-sample allocation not given. All samples were drawn on day 63, counting from the first vaccine or placebo injection. Germline loops: CDR1 SGHAT, CDR2 FQNNGV. The CDR3 runs to 16 residues. V was cut by 1 base and J by 9 bases, with 19 bases left in between.

The sample was peripheral blood, taken in a trial of Ad26.COV2.S vaccine versus placebo. The TCR sequence derives from a person aged 18-60 years who received the Ad26.COV2.S COVID-19 vaccine or a placebo. V and J are TRBV11-2 and TRBJ2-1, with D possibly TRBD1 on 6 matching bases. Here the CDR3 reads CASSLALDSVQGEQFF. For the CDR3, the DNA is TGTGCCAGCAGCTTAGCCTTGGACTCGGTACAGGGTGAGCAGTTCTTC.